This TCR beta chain came from a study of T cells of healthy individuals. MiXCR was run by TCRdb on the 5' RACE reads, yielding one entry per CDR3 protein. The sample shows 95,000 to 100,000 distinct CDR3 sequences, roughly 15% of them seen only once. Trimming removed 3 bases at V and 3 bases at J, with 14 bases between. There are 14 residues in the CDR3. The germline V gene has CDR1 DFQATT and CDR2 SNEGSKA (reference sequence). This clonotype came up many times. This rearrangement joins TRBV20-1 to TRBJ1-1; D possibly corresponds to TRBD1 (6 bases). The clonotype originates from a human donor in good health. DNA of the CDR3: TGCAGTGCTAGTGGGGGGGCGCTTGACACTGAAGCTTTCTTT. Translating it yields CSASGGALDTEAFF.